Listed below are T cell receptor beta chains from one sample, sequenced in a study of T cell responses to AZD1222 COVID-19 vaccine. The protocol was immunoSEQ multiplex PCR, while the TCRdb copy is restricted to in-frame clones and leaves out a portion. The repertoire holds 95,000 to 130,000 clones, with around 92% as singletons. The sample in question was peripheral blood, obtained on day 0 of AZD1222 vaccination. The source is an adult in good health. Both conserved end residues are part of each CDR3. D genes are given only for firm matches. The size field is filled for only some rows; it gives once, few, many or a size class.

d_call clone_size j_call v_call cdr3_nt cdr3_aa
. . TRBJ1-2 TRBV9 TGTGCCAGCAGCGTAGTGGGATTTGACTATGGCTACACCTTC CASSVVGFDYGYTF
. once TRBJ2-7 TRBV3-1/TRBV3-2 TGTGCCAGCAGTAACCTAGGGGACTCCCCCTACGAGCAGTACTTC CASSNLGDSPYEQYF
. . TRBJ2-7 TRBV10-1 TGCGCCAGCAGTGAGTCTGAAGCTTCCTACGAACAGTACTTC CASSESEASYEQYF
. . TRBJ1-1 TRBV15 TGTGCCACCAGCAGAGCACGGGGGTTTACTGAAGCTTTCTTT CATSRARGFTEAFF
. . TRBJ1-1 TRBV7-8 TGTGCCAGCAGCTTAGGCTTAGCAGGAACTGAAGCTTTCTTT CASSLGLAGTEAFF
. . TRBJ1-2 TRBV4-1 TGCGCCAGCAGCCAAGTTGGGCAGGGGTCCGGCTACACCTTC CASSQVGQGSGYTF
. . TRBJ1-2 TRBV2 TGTGCCAGCAGTGCCGGTGGAGGCTTTAACTATGGCTACACCTTC CASSAGGGFNYGYTF
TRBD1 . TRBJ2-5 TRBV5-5 TGTGCCAGCAGCCCGGGAGGGACAGGGGTAAAGACCCAGTACTTC CASSPGGTGVKTQYF
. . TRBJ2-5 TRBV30 TGTGCCTGGAGTGTGCCCTGGATTCAAGAGACCCAGTACTTC CAWSVPWIQETQYF
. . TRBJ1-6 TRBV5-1 TGCGCCAGCAGCTTGACAGGGTCCTTTAGTCCTTCACCCCTCCACTTT CASSLTGSFSPSPLHF
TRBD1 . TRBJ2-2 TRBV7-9 TGTGCCAGCAGCCCCGGGACAGACACCGGGGAGCTGTTTTTT CASSPGTDTGELFF
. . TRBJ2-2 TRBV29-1 TGCAGCGTTGTGTTCCCCCGAGGGGCGAACACCGGGGAGCTGTTTTTT CSVVFPRGANTGELFF
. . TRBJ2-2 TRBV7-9 TGTGCCAGCTCCAGAATGGGGGAGCTGTTTTTT CASSRMGELFF
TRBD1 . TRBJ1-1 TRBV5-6 TGTGCCAGCAGTCGTGGGACAGTAAGGAGCGCTGAAGCTTTCTTT CASSRGTVRSAEAFF
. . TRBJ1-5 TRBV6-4 TGTGCCAGCAGTGACGACCCTTCGTCGGGTCAGCCCCAGCATTTT CASSDDPSSGQPQHF
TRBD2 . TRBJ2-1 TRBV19 TGTGCCAGTAGTATAATCGCGGGAGTAGATCGGGGACAGTTCTTC CASSIIAGVDRGQFF
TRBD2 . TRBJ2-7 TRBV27 TGTGCCAGCAGTTTAGAATTGGGACTAGCCGGATACGAGCAGTACTTC CASSLELGLAGYEQYF
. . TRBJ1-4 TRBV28 TGTGCCAGCAGCTCTACAAGGGCTCAGCGGGAAAAACTGTTTTTT CASSSTRAQREKLFF
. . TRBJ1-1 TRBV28 TGTGCCAGCCGAGTTACAGGGATGAACACTGAAGCTTTCTTT CASRVTGMNTEAFF
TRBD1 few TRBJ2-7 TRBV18 TGTGCCAGCTCACCATCCCCGACAGGGACCTACGAGCAGTACTTC CASSPSPTGTYEQYF
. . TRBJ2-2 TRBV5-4 TGTGCCAGCGGGTTTATCCTACCGGAGAACACCGGGGAGCTGTTTTTT CASGFILPENTGELFF
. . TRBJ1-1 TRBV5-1 TGCGCCAGCAGCTTCTTTTCGAATACCATGAACACTGAAGCTTTCTTT CASSFFSNTMNTEAFF
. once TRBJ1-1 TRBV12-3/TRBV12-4 TGTGCCAGCAGTTTCTCAGCGAACACTGAAGCTTTCTTT CASSFSANTEAFF
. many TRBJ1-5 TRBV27 TGTGCCAGCAGGATGGCAGGTCTCAATCAGCCCCAGCATTTT CASRMAGLNQPQHF
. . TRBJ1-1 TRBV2 TGTGCCAGCAGTGAACAGGGCTCAACTAACACTGAAGCTTTCTTT CASSEQGSTNTEAFF
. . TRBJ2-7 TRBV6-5 TGTGCCAGCAGTTCCGATGGGTACGAGCAGTACTTC CASSSDGYEQYF
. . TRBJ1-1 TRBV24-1 TGTGCCACCAGTGAAACAGGGCGAAACACTGAAGCTTTCTTT CATSETGRNTEAFF
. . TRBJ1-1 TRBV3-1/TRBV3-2 TGTGCCAGCAGCCCGGCCCCAATGAACACTGAAGCTTTCTTT CASSPAPMNTEAFF
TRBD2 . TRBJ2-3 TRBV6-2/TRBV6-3 TGTGCCAGCAGTTACTCAAGACTAGCGGGAGGAGGCCTGGGTAGCACAGATACGCAGTATTTT CASSYSRLAGGGLGSTDTQYF